The 23 T cell receptor beta chains listed next were all sequenced from one sample in a study of cytomegalovirus exposure and HLA in healthy donors. The protocol was immunoSEQ multiplex PCR, while the TCRdb copy is restricted to in-frame clones and leaves out a portion. The sample carries about 150,000 clones, about 91% recorded once. Sequencing input: PBMCs. These receptors were taken from a woman between 18 and 29 years old in good health and CMV-seropositive.

The rearrangement links TRBV2 to TRBJ1-5; D is possibly TRBD1 (5 bases). V was pared by 3 bases and J by 4 bases, with 25 bases between. This CDR3 has 19 amino acids. The germline gives CDR1 SNHLY, CDR2 FYNNEI. The CDR3 bases are TGTGCCAGCAGTGACCTTACTAAGGTTGGGGCAGGGTGGAATCAGCCCCAGCATTTT. Amino acids: CASSDLTKVGAGWNQPQHF.

The rearrangement uses TRBV11-3 and TRBJ1-4, with 9 nucleotides matching TRBD1. The junction had 15 bases not matched to a gene; V was cut back by 2 bases and J by 8 bases. The CDR3 has 18 amino acids. The V gene's germline CDR1 is SGHNT and CDR2 YENEEA. The CDR3 sequence: CASSLWDRDTVVQEKLFF. Here the CDR3 DNA reads TGTGCCAGCAGCTTATGGGACAGGGACACGGTAGTACAAGAAAAACTGTTTTTT.

This rearrangement joins TRBV5-1 to TRBJ2-3; 9 bases map to TRBD2. Germline V gene lookup returns CDR1 SGHRS and CDR2 YFSETQ. Trimming took 0 bases from V and 1 from J; bases not matched to a gene: 9. CDR3 length: 18 amino acids. DNA for the CDR3: TGCGCCAGCAGCTTGGTGGCTAGCGGGGTAACCGGCACAGATACGCAGTATTTT. Encoded protein: CASSLVASGVTGTDTQYF. The full variable domain, rest sourced from reference TRBV5-1 and TRBJ2-3, is KAGVTQTPRYLIKTRGQQVTLSCSPISGHRSVSWYQQTPGQGLQFLFEYFSETQRNKGNFPGRFSGRQFSNSRSEMNVSTLELGDSALYLCASSLVASGVTGTDTQYFGPGTRLTVL.

This clone was seen only once. The V and J genes are TRBV30 and TRBJ1-4, with 9 bases that match TRBD1. The ends lost 3 bases at V and 8 bases at J; junction bases unmatched: 7. This CDR3 comprises 14 residues. Germline CDR1 reads GTSNPN; CDR2 reads SVGIG (reference sequence). CDR3 DNA: TGTGCCTGGAGGGGGACAGGGTGGGAGGAAAAACTGTTTTTT. It encodes CAWRGTGWEEKLFF.

The V call is TRBV13, the J call TRBJ2-3; TRBD2 might be the D (7 bases). Germline loops: CDR1 PRHDT, CDR2 FYEKMQ (reference sequence). Deletions cut 3 bases from V and 7 bases from J, with 20 bases between. The CDR3 extends over 16 amino acids. This CDR3 reads CASSFDLAAWGHTQYF. The DNA for the CDR3 is TGTGCCAGCAGCTTTGATCTAGCGGCCTGGGGGCATACGCAGTATTTT. The full variable domain, with the rest looked up from reference TRBV13 and TRBJ2-3, is AAGVIQSPRHLIKEKRETATLKCYPIPRHDTVYWYQQGPGQDPQFLISFYEKMQSDKGSIPDRFSAQQFSDYHSELNMSSLELGDSALYFCASSFDLAAWGHTQYFGPGTRLTVL.

The genes are TRBV4-1 and TRBJ1-1; the D gene is possibly TRBD1 (5 bases). V was trimmed by 1 base and J by 2 bases, leaving 17 bases between them. CDR1 and CDR2 from the germline V gene are MGHRA and YSYEKL. CDR3 size: 17 residues. CDR3 amino acids: CASSQGGSYQKNTEAFF. The CDR3 nucleotides read TGCGCCAGCAGCCAAGGGGGCTCGTATCAGAAAAACACTGAAGCTTTCTTT.

The CDR3, as DNA: TGTGCCAGCTCCCCGGGACAGGGGGCGATAGGGGCTTTCTTT. Encoded protein: CASSPGQGAIGAFF. This rearrangement joins TRBV19 to TRBJ1-1; 12 nucleotides line up with TRBD1. This CDR3 spans 14 amino acids. CDR1 and CDR2 (germline): LNHDA, SQIVND (reference sequence). V shed 9 bases and J 11 bases; nucleotides not matched to a gene: 13.

This sequence joins TRBV7-6 and TRBJ2-1, with TRBD2 matching 7 bases. V lost 4 bases, J lost 7 bases, and 13 bases stayed unmatched. In germline, CDR1 is SGHVS, CDR2 FNYEAQ. The CDR3 is 16 amino acids. CDR3: CASSSLGRERRNEQFF. CDR3 DNA: TGTGCCAGCAGCTCTTTGGGGAGGGAGAGGCGGAATGAGCAGTTCTTC.

Relative to its sample, this clone is medium-sized (0.01 to 0.1%). This sequence joins TRBV6-5 and TRBJ2-7; D might be TRBD1 (6 bases). V lost 0 bases and J 3 bases, leaving 12 bases between the germline ends. Germline-derived CDR1 and CDR2 are MNHEY and SVGAGI. The CDR3 loop spans 15 amino acids. The CDR3 here is CASSYSIEGDYEQYF. In DNA form, the CDR3 reads TGTGCCAGCAGTTACTCGATAGAGGGGGACTACGAGCAGTACTTC.

The chain links TRBV2 to TRBJ2-3, with TRBD2 matching 9 bases. Germline V gene data show CDR1 as SNHLY and CDR2 as FYNNEI. V shed 9 bases and J 1 base; nucleotides not matched to a gene: 5. CDR3 length: 14 residues. The CDR3 sequence: CASRRGGRTDTQYF. The DNA of the CDR3 is TGTGCCAGTCGGCGGGGGGGTCGCACAGATACGCAGTATTTT.

V and J are TRBV4-1 and TRBJ1-2; the match to TRBD1 covers 8 bases. J was trimmed by 4 bases and V by 1 base; bases with no gene match: 11. The length of the CDR3 is 17 residues. CDR1 and CDR2 (germline): MGHRA, YSYEKL. CDR3 in amino acids: CASSQVGQGARGYGYTF. CDR3 in DNA: TGCGCCAGCAGCCAAGTCGGGCAGGGGGCCAGGGGCTATGGCTACACCTTC.

The genes are TRBV7-6 and TRBJ1-4; 7 bases are a match to TRBD1. This CDR3 has 15 amino acids. The ends lost 4 bases at V and 8 bases at J; junction bases unmatched: 10. Germline CDR1 and CDR2: SGHVS and FNYEAQ. CDR3 loop: CASSSRTGVEEKLFF. The CDR3 DNA is TGTGCCAGCAGCTCCCGGACAGGAGTGGAAGAAAAACTGTTTTTT.

The rearrangement joins TRBV2 to TRBJ2-2, with TRBD1 matching 7 bases. The CDR3 covers 16 residues. Germline V gene data show CDR1 as SNHLY and CDR2 as FYNNEI. J gave up 1 base and V 6 bases, and 8 bases lay outside the gene matches. The CDR3 bases are TGTGCCAGCAGAAAGACAGGGCCCCTGAACACCGGGGAGCTGTTTTTT. This codes for CASRKTGPLNTGELFF. The full variable domain, rest sourced from reference TRBV2 and TRBJ2-2, is EPEVTQTPSHQVTQMGQEVILRCVPISNHLYFYWYRQILGQKVEFLVSFYNNEISEKSEIFDDQFSVERPDGSNFTLKIRSTKLEDSAMYFCASRKTGPLNTGELFFGEGSRLTVL.

This clone is a singleton in its sample. The chain has TRBV7-9 and TRBJ2-1; D is uncertain. V lost 1 base, J lost 9 bases, and 7 bases lay in between. The V gene's germline CDR1 is SEHNR and CDR2 FQNEAQ (reference sequence). There are 12 residues in the CDR3. This CDR3 is CASSLGVVEQFF. The CDR3 coding sequence is TGTGCCAGCAGCTTAGGAGTAGTTGAGCAGTTCTTC.

The chain recombines TRBV27 with TRBJ2-7, with TRBD1 matching over 10 bases. The CDR3 runs 12 residues. V was clipped by 6 bases and J by 7 bases; unmatched bases: 3. In germline, CDR1 is MNHEY, CDR2 SMNVEV (reference sequence). The CDR3 sequence: CASSDRGLEQYF. The CDR3 coding sequence is TGTGCCAGCAGCGACAGGGGGCTGGAGCAGTACTTC.

CDR3 sequence (DNA): TGTGCCAGCAGTGAAAGCAGGACAAAGAACACTGAAGCTTTCTTT. It specifies CASSESRTKNTEAFF. The genes are TRBV6-1 and TRBJ1-1; D possibly corresponds to TRBD1 (5 bases). Trimming shortened V by 2 bases and J by 1 base, and 11 bases separated the two germline ends. The CDR3 sequence is 15 residues long. From germline, CDR1 is MNHNS and CDR2 SASEGT.

This clone is a singleton in its sample. This chain connects TRBV5-4 to TRBJ1-2; 7 positions match TRBD1. CDR1 SGHNT and CDR2 YYREEE come from the germline V gene (reference sequence). Losses at the gene ends were 5 bases for V and 2 bases for J; bases not matched to a gene: 9. The CDR3 runs 15 residues. For the CDR3, the DNA is TGTGCCAGCAGGTACCGGGACAGAGAAAACTATGGCTACACCTTC. Translating it yields CASRYRDRENYGYTF.

The CDR3 DNA sequence: TGTGCCAGCCGGACGGAAACCCGGGGGACCCAGTACTTC. This translates into CASRTETRGTQYF. The chain has TRBV6-5 and TRBJ2-5, with a weak D call TRBD2 (5 bases). Trimming left V 8 bases short and J 7 bases short, with 17 bases between. The CDR3 runs to 13 residues. Germline loops: CDR1 MNHEY, CDR2 SVGAGI.

The chain carries TRBV10-3 and TRBJ2-7; TRBD2 aligns across 9 bases. Germline V lookup: CDR1 ENHRY, CDR2 SYGVKD. The CDR3 has 15 amino acids. V was clipped by 2 bases and J by 3 bases; unmatched bases: 5. The CDR3 protein is CAISEGGGALYEQYF. CDR3 DNA sequence: TGTGCCATCAGTGAGGGCGGGGGGGCTCTCTACGAGCAGTACTTC.

The chain couples TRBV5-4 to TRBJ2-7, with D possibly being TRBD2 (5 bases). The V gene's germline CDR1 is SGHNT and CDR2 YYREEE (reference sequence). V lost 2 bases and J lost 3, with 9 bases in between. The CDR3 runs to 13 residues. CDR3 sequence reads: CASSFPGIYEQYF. The CDR3 coding sequence is TGTGCCAGCAGCTTCCCGGGGATCTACGAGCAGTACTTC.

The chain is built from TRBV5-1 and TRBJ1-5; D unresolved. The CDR3 is 13 amino acids. Trimming removed 4 bases at V and 0 bases at J, with 5 bases between. Germline values: CDR1 SGHRS, CDR2 YFSETQ. The CDR3 DNA reads TGCGCCAGCAGCCAGAATAGCAATCAGCCCCAGCATTTT. This gives the protein CASSQNSNQPQHF.

The chain links TRBV9 to TRBJ2-7; maybe TRBD2 (6 bases). Germline V gene lookup returns CDR1 SGDLS and CDR2 YYNGEE. Trimming removed 0 bases at V and 2 bases at J, with 12 bases between. CDR3 length: 15 amino acids. DNA for the CDR3: TGTGCCAGCAGCGTAGGTCCTAGCGTTACCTACGAGCAGTACTTC. This encodes CASSVGPSVTYEQYF.

V gene TRBV7-2 combines with J gene TRBJ2-5; TRBD1 matches at 11 bases. The CDR3 runs to 14 residues. Germline-derived CDR1 and CDR2 are SGHTA and FQGNSA. V lost 5 bases and J lost 5; bases outside the gene matches: 4. The CDR3 is CASSRTGGRETQYF. The CDR3 DNA follows: TGTGCCAGCAGCAGGACAGGGGGCAGGGAGACCCAGTACTTC.